Following are 30 T cell receptor beta chains from one sample sequenced in a study of blood T cell repertoires in COVID-19 (dated by TCRdb to the early 2020s). The library was generated by the immunoSEQ multiplex PCR assay. This immuneACCESS table, as held by TCRdb, lists in-frame sequences with V and J called but not all clones. Of the missing ones, under half trace to an unresolved V gene in checked studies; the others have no known cause. The sample table shows fewer than 250,000 clones, and about 81% are seen once. About 7.8% of the sample belongs to the ten largest clones. The sequencing input was peripheral blood. The receptors derive from a woman aged 55-69 years with COVID-19, enrolled during active disease.

The table lists this clone with a few counts. V gene TRBV27 combines with J gene TRBJ2-2; D possibly corresponds to TRBD2 (6 bases). V lost 0 bases and J 5 bases, leaving 16 bases between the germline ends. Germline V CDR1 and CDR2: MNHEY, SMNVEV (reference sequence). CDR3 size: 17 residues. The CDR3 sequence is CASSLSVPKGRTGELFF. CDR3 DNA sequence: TGTGCCAGCAGTTTATCCGTTCCTAAGGGGAGGACCGGGGAGCTGTTTTTT.

CDR3 sequence: CASSFPTAPRPQHF. CDR3 bases: TGTGCCAGCAGTTTTCCCACTGCCCCCCGGCCCCAGCATTTT. V usage is TRBV28 and J usage is TRBJ1-5; D is undetermined. The CDR3 sequence is 14 residues long. V lost 3 bases, J lost 9 bases, and 15 bases lay in between. Germline CDR1 MDHEN, CDR2 SYDVKM.

The J gene is TRBJ2-7, the V gene TRBV6-4, with D possibly being TRBD1 (6 bases). This CDR3 spans 15 amino acids. V lost 6 bases and J 3 bases, leaving 18 bases between the germline ends. The germline V gene has CDR1 MRHNA and CDR2 SNTAGT. The CDR3 DNA reads TGTGCCAGCAGCCCAAACCCGGACAGTCTCTACGAGCAGTACGTC. The encoded protein is CASSPNPDSLYEQYV.

This clone appeared a single time. The V call is TRBV19, the J call TRBJ1-5, with 7 bases matching TRBD1. The trim removed 4 bases at V and 2 bases at J, leaving 2 bases unmatched. The germline gives CDR1 LNHDA, CDR2 SQIVND (reference sequence). This CDR3 is built from 14 residues. The CDR3 DNA reads TGTGCCAGTAGTACTACAGGGGGCAATCAGCCCCAGCATTTT. The encoded protein is CASSTTGGNQPQHF.

In its sample, this clone was seen once. This sequence joins TRBV19 and TRBJ2-5; possibly TRBD2 for D (6 bases). Germline lookup yields CDR1 LNHDA and CDR2 SQIVND (reference sequence). Trimming removed 3 bases from V and 3 bases from J, with 8 bases in between. The CDR3 has 13 residues. Here the CDR3 reads CASSMGTEETQYF. For the CDR3, the DNA is TGTGCCAGTAGTATGGGGACTGAAGAGACCCAGTACTTC.

V and J are TRBV7-2 and TRBJ2-7; D uncertain. CDR1 and CDR2 from the germline V gene are SGHTA and FQGNSA. Trimming took off 1 base at V and 1 base at J, with 11 bases between the two ends. The CDR3 totals 15 residues. The CDR3 DNA sequence: TGTGCCAGCAGCTTAGGTAGAACCAGGTCCTACGAGCAGTACTTC. This codes for CASSLGRTRSYEQYF.

The chain has TRBV6-2 or TRBV6-3 and TRBJ2-1; 14 nucleotides agree with TRBD2. Germline V gene data show CDR1 as MNHEY and CDR2 as SVGEGT. The CDR3 length is 17 residues. The J segment lost 3 bases and the V segment lost 5 bases, leaving 6 bases of the junction unmatched. CDR3 sequence (DNA): TGTGCCAGCAGTAGACTAGCGGGAGGGCTTAGCTACAATGAGCAGTTCTTC. Encoded protein: CASSRLAGGLSYNEQFF.

J is TRBJ2-6 and V is TRBV6-5; D is uncertain. The V and J ends lost 6 bases and 1 base respectively, with 10 bases between them. Germline loops: CDR1 MNHEY, CDR2 SVGAGI. There are 15 residues in the CDR3. The CDR3 DNA follows: TGTGCCAGCAGCCTACAGAGATCTGGGGCCAACGTCCTGACTTTC. It encodes CASSLQRSGANVLTF.

This clone occurred once. V gene TRBV28 combines with J gene TRBJ1-6; 8 nucleotides line up with TRBD1. CDR3 size: 17 residues. After removal of 6 bases from V and 5 bases from J, the junction contained 12 bases not matched to a gene. The V gene's germline CDR1 is MDHEN and CDR2 SYDVKM. The CDR3 DNA is TGTGCCAGCAGCACCGGGACAGGCGAACGGAATAATTCACCCCTCCACTTT. Translating gives CASSTGTGERNNSPLHF.

V is TRBV5-8 and J is TRBJ2-5; D may be TRBD1 (5 bases). Germline V gene data show CDR1 as SGHTS and CDR2 as YDEGEE. V was pared by 4 bases and J by 4 bases, with 8 bases between. The CDR3 is 12 residues long. CDR3 amino acids: CASSRRGETQYF. In nucleotides, the CDR3 is TGTGCCAGCAGCCGTAGGGGAGAGACCCAGTACTTC.

In its sample, this clone was seen once. The V gene is TRBV27, the J gene TRBJ1-2, with D possibly TRBD1 on 6 matching bases. Germline CDR1 reads MNHEY; CDR2 reads SMNVEV (reference sequence). The V end was cut by 6 bases, the J end by 4 bases, with 18 bases between. The CDR3 is made up of 15 amino acids. The CDR3: CASSLGQLDLYGYTF. The CDR3 nucleotides read TGTGCCAGCAGCCTTGGACAGCTCGACCTCTATGGCTACACCTTC.

This CDR3 is CASSTRTGGDTEAFF. CDR3 sequence (DNA): TGTGCCAGCAGCACCCGGACAGGGGGGGACACTGAAGCTTTCTTT. The chain has TRBV7-6 and TRBJ1-1; 10 bases align to TRBD1. Germline V CDR1 and CDR2: SGHVS, FNYEAQ. The CDR3 is 15 amino acids. J was trimmed by 3 bases and V by 5 bases; bases with no gene match: 6.

J is TRBJ2-1 and V is TRBV6-2 or TRBV6-3, with D perhaps matching TRBD1 (6 bases). Germline V gene sequence: CDR1 MNHEY, CDR2 SVGEGT. The CDR3 contains 17 residues. V was shortened by 2 bases and J by 4 bases, with 18 bases between the two germline ends. The DNA for the CDR3 is TGTGCCAGCAGTTACAATAGGGGACACCCAAAATACAATGAGCAGTTCTTC. Translation: CASSYNRGHPKYNEQFF.

The chain has TRBV28 and TRBJ2-5, with 7 bases fitting TRBD2. CDR3 length equals 14 residues. Per the germline V gene, CDR1 is MDHEN and CDR2 is SYDVKM. The J segment lost 5 bases and the V segment lost 8 bases, leaving 11 bases of the junction unmatched. CDR3 coding DNA: TGTGCCAGCGGATCGGGGGGTTTAAGGGAGACCCAGTACTTC. Residues: CASGSGGLRETQYF.

As concerns this clone: Germline is not matched at one junction end, which may reflect a read error. The rearrangement links TRBV7-7 to TRBJ2-5; 9 bases are shared with TRBD1. This CDR3 is built from 14 residues. Germline V gene sequence: CDR1 SSHAT, CDR2 FNYEAQ (reference sequence). The CDR3 protein is CASSLGTGRKTQYF. Written as DNA, the CDR3 is TGTGCTAGCAGCTTAGGGACAGGGAGAAAGACCCAGTACTTC.

The chain carries TRBV15 and TRBJ1-6; 10 nucleotides line up with TRBD1. This CDR3 comprises 15 residues. V was clipped by 7 bases and J by 4 bases; unmatched bases: 4. Germline CDR1 is LNHNV and CDR2 is YYDKDF (reference sequence). The CDR3 here is CATTEGQGYNSPLHF. The CDR3 DNA follows: TGTGCCACCACCGAGGGACAGGGGTATAATTCACCCCTCCACTTT.

The rearrangement links TRBV18 to TRBJ1-1; D might be TRBD1 (6 bases). The CDR3 consists of 17 residues. The V and J ends lost 4 bases and 0 bases respectively, with 18 bases between them. Germline V gene lookup returns CDR1 KGHSH and CDR2 LQKENI. CDR3 bases: TGTGCCAGCTCACGGGATACAGGGAATTGGGTGAACACTGAAGCTTTCTTT. It translates to CASSRDTGNWVNTEAFF. Together with reference TRBV18 and TRBJ1-1, the CDR3 gives the full variable domain: NAGVMQNPRHLVRRRGQEARLRCSPMKGHSHVYWYRQLPEEGLKFMVYLQKENIIDESGMPKERFSAEFPKEGPSILRIQQVVRGDSAAYFCASSRDTGNWVNTEAFFGQGTRLTVV.

V usage is TRBV7-3 and J usage is TRBJ2-7; a weak D match, TRBD2 (5 bases). CDR1 is SGHTA and CDR2 is FQGTGA in the germline V gene. This CDR3 contains 15 residues. Trimming left V 2 bases short and J 3 bases short, with 14 bases between. The DNA of the CDR3 is TGTGCCAGCAGCTTAGGGATCGGGAAGAACTACGAGCAGTACTTC. Translating it yields CASSLGIGKNYEQYF.

This chain links TRBV12-3 or TRBV12-4 with TRBJ2-5, with a possible D match to TRBD2 (5 bases). CDR3 length equals 13 residues. Trimming took off 5 bases at V and 2 bases at J, with 9 bases between the two ends. CDR3 DNA sequence: TGTGCCAGCAGTCCCACGGGGCAAGAGACCCAGTACTTC. This gives the protein CASSPTGQETQYF.

CDR3 protein: CASSQTGRATNEKLFF. In DNA, the CDR3 is TGCGCCAGCAGTCAAACAGGGAGGGCAACTAATGAAAAACTGTTTTTT. The V call is TRBV23-1, the J call TRBJ1-4, with a tentative D call TRBD1 (6 bases). TRBV23-1 carries the ORF label, with uncertain function. V was cut by 2 bases and J by 0 bases, with 10 bases left in between. The CDR3 consists of 16 residues.

This clone was observed once. This CDR3 is CSVDSGGAYGYTF. The DNA for the CDR3 is TGCAGCGTTGATTCTGGGGGCGCCTATGGCTACACCTTC. The chain employs TRBV29-1 and TRBJ1-2, with D possibly being TRBD1 (6 bases). Germline loops: CDR1 SQVTM, CDR2 ANQGSEA. Trimming left V 3 bases short and J 4 bases short, with 12 bases between. CDR3 size: 13 residues.

The chain links TRBV15 to TRBJ1-3; D ambiguous. The CDR3 is 16 amino acids. The germline CDR1 and CDR2 sequences are LNHNV and YYDKDF (reference sequence). V was shortened by 2 bases and J by 0 bases, with 11 bases between the two germline ends. This CDR3 reads CATSRSNTASGNTIYF. As DNA, the CDR3 is TGTGCCACCAGCAGATCAAACACAGCCTCTGGAAACACCATATATTTT.

The chain is built from TRBV7-9 and TRBJ1-1; 7 nucleotides agree with TRBD1. The length of the CDR3 is 15 residues. J lost 0 bases, V lost 1 base, and 2 bases had no gene match. Germline CDR1 and CDR2: SEHNR and FQNEAQ (reference sequence). Here the CDR3 reads CASSLEGTVNTEAFF. CDR3 DNA sequence: TGTGCCAGCAGCTTAGAAGGGACAGTGAACACTGAAGCTTTCTTT.

The chain uses TRBV3-1 (or the pseudogene TRBV3-2) and TRBJ2-5; 9 bases line up with TRBD1. Losses at the gene ends were 0 bases for V and 4 bases for J; bases not matched to a gene: 12. This CDR3 has 18 amino acids. Germline CDR1 reads LGHDT; CDR2 reads YNNKEL (reference sequence). The CDR3 DNA reads TGTGCCAGCAGCCAAGACTCGCCACAGGGGGCGCGAGGAGAGACCCAGTACTTC. Translated: CASSQDSPQGARGETQYF.

Written as DNA, the CDR3 is TGTGCCAGCAGCTCGATGGGGGCCGCTCCTTCCCGACACGTGAACACTGAAGCTTTCTTT. As protein: CASSSMGAAPSRHVNTEAFF. V and J are TRBV2 and TRBJ1-1, with D possibly matching TRBD1 (6 bases). CDR1 and CDR2 (germline): SNHLY, FYNNEI. The CDR3 spans 20 residues. The V end lost 6 bases, the J end lost 0 bases, and 29 bases lay between the germline ends.

On this clone: One end of the junction fails to match germline, which may point to a read error. The V gene is TRBV15, the J gene TRBJ2-6; D not resolved. Germline-derived CDR1 and CDR2 are LNHNV and YYDKDF (reference sequence). The CDR3 loop spans 12 amino acids. CDR3 in DNA: TGTGCCACCAGCAGAGATAATACAGTTAGTCGATTC. As protein: CATSRDNTVSRF.

V usage is TRBV19 and J usage is TRBJ1-6, with D perhaps TRBD1 (6 bases). There are 16 residues in the CDR3. Germline V gene lookup returns CDR1 LNHDA and CDR2 SQIVND (reference sequence). The V and J ends lost 6 bases and 5 bases respectively, with 17 bases between them. CDR3 loop: CASSFHLQGNNSPLHF. The CDR3 nucleotides are TGTGCCAGTAGCTTCCACCTACAGGGAAATAATTCACCCCTCCACTTT.

The rearrangement joins TRBV5-5 to TRBJ2-6; 10 positions match TRBD1. The germline V gene has CDR1 SGHKS and CDR2 YYEKEE (reference sequence). The ends lost 0 bases at V and 0 bases at J; junction bases unmatched: 6. The CDR3 length is 19 residues. The CDR3 loop is CASSLAGDRGYSGANVLTF. The CDR3 DNA is TGTGCCAGCAGCTTGGCTGGGGACAGGGGTTACTCTGGGGCCAACGTCCTGACTTTC.

The V call is TRBV29-1, the J call TRBJ2-3; the match to TRBD2 covers 8 bases. CDR3 length equals 16 residues. After removal of 7 bases from V and 2 bases from J, the junction contained 14 bases not matched to a gene. CDR1 is SQVTM and CDR2 is ANQGSEA in the germline V gene. The CDR3, as DNA: TGCAGCGGCACACCCGGGGCTAGCGGGCTCACAGATACGCAGTATTTT. Translated: CSGTPGASGLTDTQYF.

The CDR3 DNA follows: TGTGCCAGCAGGGGGACAGGGGGCACCGGGGAGCTGTTTTTT. Amino acid sequence: CASRGTGGTGELFF. This chain joins TRBV6-5 and TRBJ2-2; 11 bases align to TRBD1. Per germline, CDR1 MNHEY and CDR2 SVGAGI. This CDR3 has 14 residues. With 6 bases clipped from V and 4 bases from J, the junction kept 1 base outside the gene matches.